This entry lists 4 T cell receptor beta chains sequenced from one sample in a study of CD8+ T cells in alopecia areata. Samples from alopecia areata patients were lesional scalp punch biopsies and peripheral blood. The authors extracted RNA and reverse transcribed it into cDNA as the sequencing template. Libraries were prepared by immunoSEQ multiplex PCR; TCRdb keeps only in-frame clonotypes and omits some of them. The table includes 6,500 to 8,000 clones, about 60% detected once. The source was skin, collected at week 0. These receptors came from a human donor with alopecia areata.

The CDR3 region is CSVGFGSYEQYF. For the CDR3, the DNA is TGCAGCGTTGGTTTTGGGAGCTACGAGCAGTACTTC. V gene TRBV29-1 combines with J gene TRBJ2-7; a possible D gene is TRBD2 (5 bases). The CDR3 has 12 amino acids. The V gene lost 4 bases and the J gene lost 3 bases, with 10 bases spanning the gap. The germline CDR1 and CDR2 sequences are SQVTM and ANQGSEA.

This clone was counted a few times. The rearrangement links TRBV27 to TRBJ2-1; 8 bases are shared with TRBD2. The CDR3 loop spans 16 amino acids. Germline V lookup: CDR1 MNHEY, CDR2 SMNVEV (reference sequence). The ends lost 4 bases at V and 9 bases at J; junction bases unmatched: 14. The chain's CDR3 is CASSWSKSGGEGEQFF. The CDR3 DNA sequence: TGTGCCAGCAGTTGGTCCAAATCCGGGGGGGAGGGTGAGCAGTTCTTC.

Concerning this clone itself: In the same sample, other DNA sequences code for this CDR3. The rearrangement joins TRBV27 to TRBJ2-7; the D gene is possibly TRBD2 (6 bases). The CDR3 is 15 residues long. Germline loops: CDR1 MNHEY, CDR2 SMNVEV (reference sequence). Deletions cut 4 bases from V and 0 bases from J, with 13 bases between. CDR3 bases: TGTGCCAGCAGTTCCCCTGCGCGGGGCTCCTACGAGCAGTACTTC. Amino acid sequence: CASSSPARGSYEQYF.

This clone was detected a few times. This chain links TRBV28 with TRBJ2-5, with D perhaps given as TRBD1 or TRBD2 (5 bases each). Germline CDR1 is MDHEN and CDR2 is SYDVKM. Trimming cost V 2 bases and J 4 bases, with 11 bases left between them. This CDR3 comprises 14 residues. The CDR3 reads CASSLAGRVETQYF. The CDR3 DNA reads as TGTGCCAGCAGTTTAGCGGGCAGGGTAGAGACCCAGTACTTC.